The present T cell receptor (beta chain) was sequenced within a study of shared clonotypes between healthy human individuals (dated by TCRdb to 2018 to 2021). Regarding the study in general: The cohort included three men and a couple of women between 18 and 49 years of age. Per donor, leukapheresis produced somewhere between about 0.8 and 9 billion PBMCs. For each donor, CD4 naive and CD4 memory were each run on three plates, CD8 naive on two plates, and CD8 memory on one plate. Different laboratories and diverse techniques were used to prepare libraries and sequence TCR repertoires, to increase sequencing depth and limit assay-specific biases. To estimate repertoire size and how much clonotype sharing occurs between individuals, the study deeply sequenced the blood TCR repertoires of 4 to 6 healthy adults. Beyond this particular receptor, the publication reports: Sampling was restricted to blood, and TCR repertoires in tissue are likely to differ from TCR repertoires in blood. Pairwise subsampling indicated that sequencing depth was expected to affect the degree of clonotype sharing among donors. When a handful of donors were compared, the shared fraction of clonotypes was about 5.4% for naive CD4, around 3.6% for naive CD8, 2% to 2.5% for memory CD4, and 0.4% for memory CD8. The small number of donors limited the genetic and exposure-history diversity represented. Even with the large sequencing depth, rarefaction of the sorted-subset datasets indicated that sequencing was incomplete. Higher generation probabilities were observed for clonotypes shared by all four sorted-subset donors than for non-shared clonotypes. Estimated clonotype richness was generally larger for naive than for memory subsets.

Using the deep immunoSEQ assay, multiplex PCR amplified TCR CDR3 regions from genomic DNA. Extracted genomic DNA from each cell subset was distributed evenly across all wells of several immunoSEQ 96-well plates, and each plate was treated as a replicate. For sorted subsets, around 200 ng genomic DNA, equal to tens of thousands of T cell genomes, was loaded into each replicate PCR. Purified libraries were quantified with a Qubit 3.0 fluorometer, sized on a Bioanalyzer 2100, and re-quantified with the KAPA Library Quantification kit. Every immunoSEQ 96-well plate was sequenced on a separate single-read 150-cycle Illumina NextSeq 550 flow cell. In the source study's methods: Because the immunoSEQ output included only junctional sequences and no quality scores, the filtering could not be the same as the filtering used for full-length reads. To assign V/J genes and CDR3, sequences were annotated against IMGT germline references using PyIR, a Python wrapper for IgBLAST v1.9. Any read was removed if the V/J assignment was weak (E-value above 1e-6), the CDR3 was missing, or the read contained stop codons, out-of-frame junctions, or ambiguous translated residues. V3J clonotypes were defined by identical inferred V gene, J gene, and CDR3 amino acid sequence. The percentage overlap between two repertoires was calculated by dividing the number of shared unique clonotypes by the size of the smaller repertoire. Three approaches were used to assess repertoire richness: RTK rarefaction, the Chao1 estimator, and Recon v2.1 estimates of unobserved clonotypes. Generation probabilities for all TCRbeta clonotypes obtained by the gDNA method from several donors were computed using OLGA. This immuneACCESS table, as held by TCRdb, lists in-frame sequences with V and J called but not all clones. Of the missing ones, under half trace to an unresolved V gene in checked studies; the others have no known cause. The DNA gave D and trimming, while V, J and clone size come from that table. The sample yields more than 900,000 clones; around 82% were counted once. Of the sample, 0.55% to 0.7% is held by the ten largest clones.

The donors were healthy, HIV-negative adults who had no recently reported acute infections or vaccinations. Every donor was a Caucasian adult residing in Nashville, Tennessee, USA. CD4+ T cells were enriched through magnetic negative selection, after which naive cells were positively selected on CD45RA and the remaining negative fraction served as the memory subset. Blood was collected by leukapheresis, and PBMCs were isolated by Ficoll-Histopaque density gradient centrifugation and then cryopreserved in liquid nitrogen vapor phase. Analytical flow cytometry was used to check the purity and quantity of each magnetically sorted T cell population. Genomic DNA was isolated from every sorted fraction and measured by UV absorbance on a Nanodrop 2000c. This clone has just one count. Its antigen remains undetermined. Per-base quality was not reported, and no clone a single base away is much larger than it.

This clonotype originated in a man aged 18 to 29 in good health. Some clones in this sample may be carry-over from other donors' samples. Sequencing was performed on memory CD4+ T cells from PBMCs. What this sample's cell subset or site label stands for: CD45RA-negative fraction.

The CDR3 corresponds to CASSLGTYEQYF. The bases read TGTGCCAGCAGCTTGGGAACCTACGAGCAGTACTTC. The chain joins TRBV5-4 to TRBJ2-7, with the D gene not clear enough to name. The germline ends are 3 bases apart after V is trimmed by 0 bases and J by 2 bases. As encoded in the germline V gene (reference sequence), CDR1 is SGHNT while CDR2 is YYREEE. Spanning cysteine to phenylalanine, the CDR3 consists of 12 amino acids. The only DNA kept is the CDR3, 36 bases in frame from the first base.